The entry below gives a single TCR beta chain sequence along with its context. This record belongs to a study of control samples from healthy donors and cancer patients. Germline trimming cut 4 bases from V and 5 bases from J; bases unmatched to any gene: 4. Germline CDR1 and CDR2: SGHRS and YFSETQ. This CDR3 spans 13 amino acids. Produced via immunoSEQ multiplex PCR; TCRdb's table is partial and in-frame only. The repertoire consists of about 12,000 clones, with just under 95% occurring once and the leading ten covering around 14%. Sequencing was done on a sample of PBMCs. The receptor comes from a man at least 80 years old with lung cancer. The chain joins TRBV5-1 to TRBJ2-3; 7 nucleotides agree with TRBD1. The CDR3 DNA is TGCGCCAGCAGCCTACGACAGGGAGATACGCAGTATTTT. The encoded protein is CASSLRQGDTQYF.